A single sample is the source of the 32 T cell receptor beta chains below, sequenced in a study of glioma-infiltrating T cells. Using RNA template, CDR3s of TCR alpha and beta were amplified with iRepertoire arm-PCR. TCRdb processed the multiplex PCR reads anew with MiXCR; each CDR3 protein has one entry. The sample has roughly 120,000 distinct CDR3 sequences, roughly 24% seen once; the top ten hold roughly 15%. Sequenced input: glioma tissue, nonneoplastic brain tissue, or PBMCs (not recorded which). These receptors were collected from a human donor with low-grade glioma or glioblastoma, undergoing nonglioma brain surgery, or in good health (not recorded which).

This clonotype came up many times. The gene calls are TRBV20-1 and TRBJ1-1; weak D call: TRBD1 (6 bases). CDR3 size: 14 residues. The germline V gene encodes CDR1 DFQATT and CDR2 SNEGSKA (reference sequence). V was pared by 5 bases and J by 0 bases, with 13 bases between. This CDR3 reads CSAQRGSMNTEAFF. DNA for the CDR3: TGCAGTGCTCAGAGGGGGAGTATGAACACTGAAGCTTTCTTT.

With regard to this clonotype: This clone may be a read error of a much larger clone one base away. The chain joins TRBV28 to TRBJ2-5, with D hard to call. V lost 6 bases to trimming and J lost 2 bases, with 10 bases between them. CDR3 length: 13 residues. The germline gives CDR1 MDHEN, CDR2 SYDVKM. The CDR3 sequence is CASSRSSQETQYF. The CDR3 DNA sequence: TGTGCCAGCAGCAGGTCATCTCAAGAGACCCAGTACTTC.

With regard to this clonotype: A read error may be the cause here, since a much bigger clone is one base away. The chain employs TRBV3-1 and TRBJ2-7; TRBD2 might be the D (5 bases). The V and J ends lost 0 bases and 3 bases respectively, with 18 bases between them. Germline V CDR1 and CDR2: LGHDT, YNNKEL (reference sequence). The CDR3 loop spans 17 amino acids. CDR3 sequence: CASSQDKGARGLYEQYF. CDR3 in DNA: TGTGCCAGCAGCCAAGACAAGGGAGCTAGAGGACTCTACGAGCAGTACTTC.

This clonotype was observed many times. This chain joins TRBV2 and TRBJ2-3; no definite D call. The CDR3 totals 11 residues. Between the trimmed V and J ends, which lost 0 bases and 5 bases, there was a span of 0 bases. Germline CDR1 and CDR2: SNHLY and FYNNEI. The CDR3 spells CASSEADTQYF. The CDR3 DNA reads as TGTGCCAGCAGTGAAGCAGATACGCAGTATTTT.

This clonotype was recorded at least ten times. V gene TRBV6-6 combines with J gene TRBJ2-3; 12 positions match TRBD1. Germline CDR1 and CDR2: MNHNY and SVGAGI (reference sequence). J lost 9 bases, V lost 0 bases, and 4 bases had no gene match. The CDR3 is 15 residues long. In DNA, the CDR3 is TGTGCCAGCAGTTACTCGGGACAGGGGGCCTGGACGCAGTATTTT. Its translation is CASSYSGQGAWTQYF.

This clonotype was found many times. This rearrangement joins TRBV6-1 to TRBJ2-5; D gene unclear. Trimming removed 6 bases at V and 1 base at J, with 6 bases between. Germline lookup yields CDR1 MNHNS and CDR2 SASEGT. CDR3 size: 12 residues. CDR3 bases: TGTGCCAGCAGCTCTTCCCAAGAGACCCAGTACTTC. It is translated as CASSSSQETQYF.

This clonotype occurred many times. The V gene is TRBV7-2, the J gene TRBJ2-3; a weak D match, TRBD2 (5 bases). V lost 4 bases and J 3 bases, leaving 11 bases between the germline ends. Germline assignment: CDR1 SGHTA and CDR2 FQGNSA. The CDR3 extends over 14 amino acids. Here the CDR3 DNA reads TGTGCCAGCAGCTGGGCCCGAGGGACAGATACGCAGTATTTT. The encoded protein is CASSWARGTDTQYF.

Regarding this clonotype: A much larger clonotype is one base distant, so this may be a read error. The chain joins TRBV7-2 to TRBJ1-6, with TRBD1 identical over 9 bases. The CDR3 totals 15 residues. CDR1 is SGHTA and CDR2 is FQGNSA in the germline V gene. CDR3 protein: CASRFAGQGNSPLHF. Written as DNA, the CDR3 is TGTGCCAGCCGCTTCGCCGGACAGGGGAATTCACCCCTCCACTTT. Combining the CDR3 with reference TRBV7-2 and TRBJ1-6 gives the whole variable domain GAGVSQSPSNKVTEKGKDVELRCDPISGHTALYWYRQSLGQGLEFLIYFQGNSAPDKSGLPSDRFSAERTGGSVSTLTIQRTQQEDSAVYLCASRFAGQGNSPLHFGNGTRLTVT.

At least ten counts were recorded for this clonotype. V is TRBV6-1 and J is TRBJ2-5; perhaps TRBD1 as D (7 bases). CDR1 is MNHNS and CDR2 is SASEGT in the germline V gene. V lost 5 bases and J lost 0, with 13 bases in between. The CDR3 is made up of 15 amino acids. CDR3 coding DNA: TGTGCCAGCAGTAGGGGGCTAGCGTACCAAGAGACCCAGTACTTC. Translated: CASSRGLAYQETQYF.

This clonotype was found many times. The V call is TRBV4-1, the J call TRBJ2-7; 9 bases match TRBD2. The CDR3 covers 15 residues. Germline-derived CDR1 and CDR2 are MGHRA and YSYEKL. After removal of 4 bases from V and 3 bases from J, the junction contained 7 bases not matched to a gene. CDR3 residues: CASSRLAVKFYEQYF. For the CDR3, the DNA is TGCGCCAGCAGCCGACTAGCGGTCAAGTTCTACGAGCAGTACTTC.

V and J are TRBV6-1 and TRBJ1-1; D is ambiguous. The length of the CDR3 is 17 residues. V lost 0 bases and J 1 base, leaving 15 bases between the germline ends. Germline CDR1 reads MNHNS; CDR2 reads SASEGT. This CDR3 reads CASSEAMIVTSNTEAFF. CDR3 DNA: TGTGCCAGCAGTGAAGCGATGATAGTGACATCGAACACTGAAGCTTTCTTT.

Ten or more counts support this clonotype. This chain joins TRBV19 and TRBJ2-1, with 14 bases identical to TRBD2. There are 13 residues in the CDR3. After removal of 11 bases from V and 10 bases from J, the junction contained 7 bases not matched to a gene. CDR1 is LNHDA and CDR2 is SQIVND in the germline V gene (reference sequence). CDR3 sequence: CASGLAGVREQFF. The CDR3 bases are TGTGCCTCGGGACTAGCGGGAGTTCGGGAGCAGTTCTTC.

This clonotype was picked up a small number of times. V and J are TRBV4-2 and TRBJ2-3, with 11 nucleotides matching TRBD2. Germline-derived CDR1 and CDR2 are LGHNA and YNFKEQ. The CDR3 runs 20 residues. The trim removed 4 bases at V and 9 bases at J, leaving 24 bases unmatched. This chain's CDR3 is CASSPRTSGPVGGRKFTQYF. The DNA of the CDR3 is TGTGCCAGCAGCCCACGGACTAGCGGGCCCGTGGGGGGAAGAAAGTTCACGCAGTATTTT.

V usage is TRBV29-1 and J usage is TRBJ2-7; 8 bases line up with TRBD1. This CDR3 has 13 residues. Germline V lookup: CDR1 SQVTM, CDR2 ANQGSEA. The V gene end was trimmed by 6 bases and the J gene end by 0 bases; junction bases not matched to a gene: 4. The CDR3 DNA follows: TGCAGCGTCGAGGACAGGGACTCCTACGAGCAGTACTTC. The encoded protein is CSVEDRDSYEQYF.

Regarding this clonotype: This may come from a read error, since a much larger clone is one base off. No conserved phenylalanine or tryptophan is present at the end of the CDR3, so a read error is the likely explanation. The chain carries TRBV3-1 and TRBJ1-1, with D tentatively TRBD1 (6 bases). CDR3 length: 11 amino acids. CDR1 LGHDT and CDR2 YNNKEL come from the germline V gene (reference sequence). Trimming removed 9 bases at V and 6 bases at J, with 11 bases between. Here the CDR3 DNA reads TGTGCCAGTATTTGGGGGCCTGAAGCTTTCCTT. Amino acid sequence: CASIWGPEAFL.

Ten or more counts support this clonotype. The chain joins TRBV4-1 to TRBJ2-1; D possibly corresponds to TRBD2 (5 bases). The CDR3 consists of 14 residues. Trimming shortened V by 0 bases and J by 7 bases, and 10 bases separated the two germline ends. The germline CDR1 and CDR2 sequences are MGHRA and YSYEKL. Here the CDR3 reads CASSQEEGINEQFF. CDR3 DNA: TGCGCCAGCAGCCAAGAAGAGGGAATAAATGAGCAGTTCTTC.

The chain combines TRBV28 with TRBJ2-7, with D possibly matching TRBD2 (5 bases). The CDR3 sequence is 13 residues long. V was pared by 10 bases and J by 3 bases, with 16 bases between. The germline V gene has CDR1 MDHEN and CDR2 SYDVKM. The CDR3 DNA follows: TGTGCCACTAAGGCGGGCCCCTTCTACGAGCAGTACTTC. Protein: CATKAGPFYEQYF.

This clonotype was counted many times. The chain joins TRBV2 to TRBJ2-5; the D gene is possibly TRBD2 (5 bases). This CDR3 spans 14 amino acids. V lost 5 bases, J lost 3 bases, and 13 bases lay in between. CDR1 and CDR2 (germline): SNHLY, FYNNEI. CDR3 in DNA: TGTGCCAGCAGTCTCCGCCGGACTGAAGAGACCCAGTACTTC. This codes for CASSLRRTEETQYF.

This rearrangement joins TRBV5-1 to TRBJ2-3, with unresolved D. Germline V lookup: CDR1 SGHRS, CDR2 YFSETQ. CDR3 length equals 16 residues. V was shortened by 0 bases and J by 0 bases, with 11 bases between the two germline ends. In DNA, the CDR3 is TGCGCCAGCAGCTTGGAGCCCTATACTAGCACAGATACGCAGTATTTT. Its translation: CASSLEPYTSTDTQYF.

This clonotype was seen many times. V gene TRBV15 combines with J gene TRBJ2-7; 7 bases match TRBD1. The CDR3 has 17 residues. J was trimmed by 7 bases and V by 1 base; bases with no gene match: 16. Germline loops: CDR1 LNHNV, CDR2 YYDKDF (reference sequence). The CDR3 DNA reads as TGTGCCACCAGCAGAGGGAAGGGAAGGGGGCCTACTGGAGAGCAGTACTTC. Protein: CATSRGKGRGPTGEQYF.

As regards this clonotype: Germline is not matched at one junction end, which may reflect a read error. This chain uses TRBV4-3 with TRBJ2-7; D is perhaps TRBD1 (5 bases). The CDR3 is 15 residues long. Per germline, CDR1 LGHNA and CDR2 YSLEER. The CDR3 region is CASSLTRVPPYEKYF. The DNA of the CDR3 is TGCGCCAGCAGCCTGACCAGGGTCCCGCCCTACGAGAAGTACTTC.

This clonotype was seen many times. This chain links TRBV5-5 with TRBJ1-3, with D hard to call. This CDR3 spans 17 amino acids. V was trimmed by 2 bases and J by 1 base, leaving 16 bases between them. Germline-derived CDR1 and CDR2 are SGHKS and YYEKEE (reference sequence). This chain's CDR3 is CASSFSLSPWSGNTIYF. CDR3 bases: TGTGCCAGCAGCTTTAGTCTCTCCCCGTGGTCTGGAAACACCATATATTTT.

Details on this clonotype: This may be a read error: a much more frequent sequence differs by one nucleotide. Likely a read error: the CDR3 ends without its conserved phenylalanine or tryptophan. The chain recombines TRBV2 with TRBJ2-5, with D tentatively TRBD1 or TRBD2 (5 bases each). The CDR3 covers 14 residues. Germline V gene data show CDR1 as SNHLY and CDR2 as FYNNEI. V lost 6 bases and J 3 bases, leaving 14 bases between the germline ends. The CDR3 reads CASRERDGKETQYL. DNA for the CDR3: TGTGCCAGCAGGGAACGGGACGGAAAAGAGACCCAGTACCTC.

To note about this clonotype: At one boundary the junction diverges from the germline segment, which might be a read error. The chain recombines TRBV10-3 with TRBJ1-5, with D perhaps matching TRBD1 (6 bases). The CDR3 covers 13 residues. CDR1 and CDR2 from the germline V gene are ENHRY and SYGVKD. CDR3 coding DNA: TGTACCATCAGCGCAGGGGAGAGGCAGCCCCAGCATTTT. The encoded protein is CTISAGERQPQHF.

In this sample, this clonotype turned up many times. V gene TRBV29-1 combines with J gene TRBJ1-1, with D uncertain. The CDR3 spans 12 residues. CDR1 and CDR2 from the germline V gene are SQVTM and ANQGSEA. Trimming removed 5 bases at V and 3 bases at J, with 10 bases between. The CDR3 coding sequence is TGCAGCGTTCGTGACCAGGACACTGAAGCTTTCTTT. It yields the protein CSVRDQDTEAFF.

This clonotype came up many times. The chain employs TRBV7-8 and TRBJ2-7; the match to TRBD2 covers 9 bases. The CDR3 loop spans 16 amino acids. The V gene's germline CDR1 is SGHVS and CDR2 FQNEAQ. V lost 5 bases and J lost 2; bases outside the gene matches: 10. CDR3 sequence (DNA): TGTGCCAGCAGCCTCCCCTTGCGGGAGGGCCCCTACGAGCAGTACTTC. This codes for CASSLPLREGPYEQYF.

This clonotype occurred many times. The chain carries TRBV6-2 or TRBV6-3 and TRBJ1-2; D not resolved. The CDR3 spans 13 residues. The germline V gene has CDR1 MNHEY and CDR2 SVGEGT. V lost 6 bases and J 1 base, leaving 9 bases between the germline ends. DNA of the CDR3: TGTGCCAGCAGCCCGTTCGTTAACTATGGCTACACCTTC. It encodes CASSPFVNYGYTF.

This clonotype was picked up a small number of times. The CDR3 reads CASSLLVAEQYF. The CDR3 DNA is TGTGCCAGCAGCTTACTTGTTGCCGAGCAGTACTTC. This chain connects TRBV7-9 to TRBJ2-7; the D is unclear. CDR1 and CDR2 (germline): SEHNR, FQNEAQ (reference sequence). Trimming took 2 bases from V and 6 from J, leaving 8 bases between them. The CDR3 runs 12 residues.

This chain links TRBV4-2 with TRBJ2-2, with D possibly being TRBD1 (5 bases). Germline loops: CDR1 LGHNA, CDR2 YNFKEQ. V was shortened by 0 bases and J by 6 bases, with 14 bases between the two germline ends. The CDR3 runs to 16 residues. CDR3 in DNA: TGTGCCAGCAGCCAAGAGAGGTCAGGGCCTTCCGGGGAGCTGTTTTTT. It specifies CASSQERSGPSGELFF.

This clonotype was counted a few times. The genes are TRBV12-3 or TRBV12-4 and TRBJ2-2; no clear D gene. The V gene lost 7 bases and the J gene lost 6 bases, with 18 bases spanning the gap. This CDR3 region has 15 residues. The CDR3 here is CASNRLSRSPGELFF. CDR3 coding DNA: TGTGCCAGCAACCGACTGTCGAGGAGTCCCGGGGAGCTGTTTTTT.

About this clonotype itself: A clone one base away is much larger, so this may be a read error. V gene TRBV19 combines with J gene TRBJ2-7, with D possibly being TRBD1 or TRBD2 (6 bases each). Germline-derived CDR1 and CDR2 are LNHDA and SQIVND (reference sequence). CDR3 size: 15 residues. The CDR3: CASTPGQLLGGERYF. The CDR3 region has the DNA TGTGCCAGTACCCCCGGACAGCTTCTTGGCGGGGAGCGGTACTTC.

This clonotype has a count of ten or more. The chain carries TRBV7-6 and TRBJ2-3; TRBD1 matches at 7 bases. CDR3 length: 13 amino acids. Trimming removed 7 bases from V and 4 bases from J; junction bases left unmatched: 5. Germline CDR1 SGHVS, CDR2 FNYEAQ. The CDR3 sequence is CASNRGFSDTQYF. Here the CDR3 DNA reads TGTGCCAGCAACAGGGGTTTTTCAGATACGCAGTATTTT.